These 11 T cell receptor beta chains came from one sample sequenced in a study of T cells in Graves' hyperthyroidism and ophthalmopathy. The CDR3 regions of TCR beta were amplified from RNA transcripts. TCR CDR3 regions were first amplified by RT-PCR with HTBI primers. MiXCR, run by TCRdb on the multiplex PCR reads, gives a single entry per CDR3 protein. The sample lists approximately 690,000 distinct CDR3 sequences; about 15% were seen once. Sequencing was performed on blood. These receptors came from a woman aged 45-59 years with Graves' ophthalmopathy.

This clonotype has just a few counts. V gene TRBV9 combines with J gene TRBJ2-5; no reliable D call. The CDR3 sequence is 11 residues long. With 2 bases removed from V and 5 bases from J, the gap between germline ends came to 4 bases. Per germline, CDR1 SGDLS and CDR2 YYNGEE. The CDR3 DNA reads TGTGCCAGCAGCGTTTGGGAGACCCAGTACTTC. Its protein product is CASSVWETQYF.

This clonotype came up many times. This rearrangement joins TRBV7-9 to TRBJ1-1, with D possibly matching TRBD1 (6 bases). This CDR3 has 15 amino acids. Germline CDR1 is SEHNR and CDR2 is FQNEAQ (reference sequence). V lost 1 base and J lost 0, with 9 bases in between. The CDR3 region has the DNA TGTGCCAGCAGCTTAGGGGGACATGTGAACACTGAAGCTTTCTTT. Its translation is CASSLGGHVNTEAFF.

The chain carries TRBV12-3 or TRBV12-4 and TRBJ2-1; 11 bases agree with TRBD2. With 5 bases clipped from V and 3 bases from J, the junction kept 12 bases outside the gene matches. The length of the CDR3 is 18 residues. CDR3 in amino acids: CASSPRSLAGGFYNEQFF. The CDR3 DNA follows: TGTGCCAGCAGTCCTAGATCCTTAGCGGGAGGGTTCTACAATGAGCAGTTCTTC.

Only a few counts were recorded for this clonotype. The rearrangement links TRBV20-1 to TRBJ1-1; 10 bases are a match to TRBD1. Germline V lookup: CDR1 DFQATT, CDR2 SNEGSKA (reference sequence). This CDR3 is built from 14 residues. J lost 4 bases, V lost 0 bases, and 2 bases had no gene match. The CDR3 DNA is TGCAGTGCTAGAGAGGGACAGGGGATCACTGAAGCTTTCTTT. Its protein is CSAREGQGITEAFF.

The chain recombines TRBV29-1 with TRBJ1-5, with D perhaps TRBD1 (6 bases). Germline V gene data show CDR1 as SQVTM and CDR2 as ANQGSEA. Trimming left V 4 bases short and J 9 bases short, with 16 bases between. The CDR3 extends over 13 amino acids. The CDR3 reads CSVGRGGSTPQHF. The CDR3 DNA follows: TGCAGCGTTGGGAGGGGGGGCTCAACGCCCCAGCATTTT.

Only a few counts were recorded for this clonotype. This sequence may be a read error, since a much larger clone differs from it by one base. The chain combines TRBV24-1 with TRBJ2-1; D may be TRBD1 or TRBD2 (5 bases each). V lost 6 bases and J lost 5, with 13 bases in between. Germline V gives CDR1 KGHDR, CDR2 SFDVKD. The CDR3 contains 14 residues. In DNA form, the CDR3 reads TGTGCCACCAGTCGGGACGCCCGTAACAATGAGCAGTTCTTC. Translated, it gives CATSRDARNNEQFF.

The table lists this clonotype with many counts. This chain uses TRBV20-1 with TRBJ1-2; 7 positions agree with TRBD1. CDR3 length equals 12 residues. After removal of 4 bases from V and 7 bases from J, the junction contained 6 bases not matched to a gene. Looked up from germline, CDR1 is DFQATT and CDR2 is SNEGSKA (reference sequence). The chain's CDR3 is CSATPTGTGYTF. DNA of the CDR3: TGCAGTGCTACTCCGACAGGGACTGGCTACACCTTC.

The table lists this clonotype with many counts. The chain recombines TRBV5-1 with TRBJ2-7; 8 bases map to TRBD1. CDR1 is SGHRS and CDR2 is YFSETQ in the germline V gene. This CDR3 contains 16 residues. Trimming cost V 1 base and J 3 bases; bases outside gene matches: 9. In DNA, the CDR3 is TGCGCCAGCAGCTTGAAGGTAACGGGACAGGACTACGAGCAGTACTTC. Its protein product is CASSLKVTGQDYEQYF. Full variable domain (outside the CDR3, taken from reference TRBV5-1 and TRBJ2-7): KAGVTQTPRYLIKTRGQQVTLSCSPISGHRSVSWYQQTPGQGLQFLFEYFSETQRNKGNFPGRFSGRQFSNSRSEMNVSTLELGDSALYLCASSLKVTGQDYEQYFGPGTRLTVT.

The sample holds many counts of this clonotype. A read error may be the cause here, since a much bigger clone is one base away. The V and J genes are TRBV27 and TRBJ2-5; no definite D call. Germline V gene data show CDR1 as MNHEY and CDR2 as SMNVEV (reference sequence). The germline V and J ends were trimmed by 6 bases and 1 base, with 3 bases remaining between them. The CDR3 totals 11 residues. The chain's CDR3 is CASRSQETQYF. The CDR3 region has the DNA TGTGCCAGCAGGTCCCAAGAGACCCAGTACTTC.

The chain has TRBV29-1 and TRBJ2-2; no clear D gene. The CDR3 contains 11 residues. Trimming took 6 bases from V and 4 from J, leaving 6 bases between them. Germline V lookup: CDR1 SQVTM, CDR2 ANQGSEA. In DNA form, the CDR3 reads TGCAGCGTCCAAGTCACCGGGGAGCTGTTTTTT. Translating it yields CSVQVTGELFF.

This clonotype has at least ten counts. CDR3: CASSYLQSSYEQYF. The CDR3 nucleotides are TGTGCCAGCAGTTATCTCCAGAGTTCCTACGAGCAGTACTTC. The chain uses TRBV6-1 and TRBJ2-7; D gene uncertain. The CDR3 length is 14 residues. Between the trimmed V and J ends, which lost 5 bases and 1 base, there was a span of 12 bases. Germline CDR1 and CDR2: MNHNS and SASEGT.